This TCR beta chain was profiled in a study of T cell responses to AZD1222 COVID-19 vaccine. Remarks on this clone: Its target is not known.

Clones were sequenced by immunoSEQ multiplex PCR, and TCRdb holds only the in-frame ones, with some missing. The sample records more than 95,000 clones, roughly 91% being singletons. The CDR3 spans 15 residues. Germline CDR1 is SGHKS and CDR2 is YYEKEE (reference sequence). V lost 6 bases, J lost 5 bases, and 20 bases lay in between. Regarding the study as a whole: Nearly half of unique spike-specific TCRs reportedly avoided B.1.351 and B.1.1.7 mutated regions. Seropositive AZD1222 recipients at baseline numbered only five or six. Donors were chiefly white British, with a greater number of females, and clonal diversity was perhaps underestimated.

The clonotype comes from an adult in good health. The material sequenced was peripheral blood, taken on day 0 of MenACWY control vaccination. The genes are TRBV5-5 and TRBJ1-1; weak D call: TRBD1 (6 bases). CDR3 in DNA: TGTGCCAGCAAAACAGGGCTTCAGAGTATGACTGAAGCTTTCTTT. It translates to CASKTGLQSMTEAFF.